The rows below give T cell receptor beta chains drawn from one sample of a study of cytomegalovirus exposure and HLA in healthy donors. Sequencing was performed with immunoSEQ multiplex PCR; in TCRdb, only in-frame clones are kept and a portion is missing. Among approximately 150,000 clones, around 88% were seen once, and the ten largest hold around 0.85%. The sequencing sample was made of PBMCs. The receptor source for this set is a woman aged 25 to 39 in good health and CMV-seronegative. CDR3s include the opening cysteine and the closing phenylalanine or tryptophan. The D gene is left open where the match is weak. Not every row has a clone size; where given, it reads once, few, many or a size class.

V: TRBV6-1; size: .; D: TRBD2; J: TRBJ2-7; CDR3: CASSESSGRGTSEQYF; DNA: TGTGCCAGCAGTGAGTCTAGCGGGAGGGGAACAAGCGAGCAGTACTTC
V: TRBV5-1; size: few; D: .; J: TRBJ2-6; CDR3: CASSLSGGGANVLTF; DNA: TGCGCCAGCAGCTTGTCGGGTGGTGGGGCCAACGTCCTGACTTTC
V: TRBV6-5; size: once; D: .; J: TRBJ1-6; CDR3: CASSPDRRDNSPLHF; DNA: TGTGCCAGCAGTCCCGACAGGAGAGATAATTCACCCCTCCACTTT
V: TRBV12-5; size: .; D: .; J: TRBJ2-2; CDR3: CASGLLGALTGELFF; DNA: TGTGCTAGTGGTTTGTTGGGGGCCCTCACCGGGGAGCTGTTTTTT
V: TRBV10-3; size: .; D: TRBD2; J: TRBJ2-1; CDR3: CAIRGTSGVYNEQFF; DNA: TGTGCCATCCGAGGGACTAGCGGGGTCTACAATGAGCAGTTCTTC
V: TRBV28; size: once; D: TRBD2; J: TRBJ2-1; CDR3: CASSFPGLAYNEQFF; DNA: TGTGCCAGCAGTTTCCCGGGACTAGCCTACAATGAGCAGTTCTTC
V: TRBV15; size: .; D: .; J: TRBJ1-1; CDR3: CATSRDLQLRTEAFF; DNA: TGTGCCACCAGCAGAGATCTTCAATTGCGCACTGAAGCTTTCTTT
V: TRBV27; size: .; D: .; J: TRBJ1-1; CDR3: CASKTGNTEAFF; DNA: TGTGCCAGCAAAACAGGGAACACTGAAGCTTTCTTT
V: TRBV19; size: once; D: TRBD2; J: TRBJ2-1; CDR3: CASSIAGGHEQFF; DNA: TGTGCCAGTAGTATAGCGGGAGGCCATGAGCAGTTCTTC
V: TRBV7-9; size: .; D: TRBD2; J: TRBJ2-1; CDR3: CASSSWGGQAGRKGEQFF; DNA: TGTGCCAGCAGCTCCTGGGGAGGTCAAGCGGGACGCAAGGGTGAGCAGTTCTTC
V: TRBV30; size: .; D: TRBD1; J: TRBJ2-7; CDR3: CAWRLPGQGYEQYF; DNA: TGTGCCTGGAGACTCCCGGGACAGGGGTACGAGCAGTACTTC
V: TRBV13; size: .; D: TRBD2; J: TRBJ2-1; CDR3: CASSPGGGGVPYYNEQFF; DNA: TGTGCCAGCAGCCCGGGAGGCGGGGGGGTCCCCTACTACAATGAGCAGTTCTTC
V: TRBV10-1; size: .; D: TRBD2; J: TRBJ2-1; CDR3: CASSTRSSGSSYNEQFF; DNA: TGCGCCAGCAGTACTCGATCTAGCGGGAGCTCCTACAATGAGCAGTTCTTC
V: TRBV19; size: .; D: .; J: TRBJ1-2; CDR3: CASTDRSYGYTF; DNA: TGTGCCAGTACTGACAGGAGCTATGGCTACACCTTC
V: TRBV6-5; size: .; D: .; J: TRBJ2-2; CDR3: CASRDQGFGELFF; DNA: TGTGCCAGCAGGGATCAGGGGTTCGGGGAGCTGTTTTTT
V: TRBV6-1; size: .; D: TRBD1; J: TRBJ2-4; CDR3: CASSKGQPADIQYF; DNA: TGTGCCAGCAGTAAGGGACAGCCGGCTGACATTCAGTACTTC
V: TRBV6-1; size: .; D: .; J: TRBJ1-2; CDR3: CASVLRGAYNYGYTF; DNA: TGTGCCAGCGTACTCCGGGGAGCTTATAACTATGGCTACACCTTC
V: TRBV6-5; size: .; D: .; J: TRBJ1-6; CDR3: CASQRRDNSPLHF; DNA: TGTGCCAGCCAACGGAGGGATAATTCACCCCTCCACTTT
V: TRBV7-2; size: .; D: .; J: TRBJ1-3; CDR3: CASSYLSPGGNTIYF; DNA: TGTGCCAGCAGCTATCTTAGCCCGGGGGGAAACACCATATATTTT
V: TRBV27; size: .; D: TRBD1; J: TRBJ2-3; CDR3: CASKRDRVSTSTDTQYF; DNA: TGTGCCAGCAAGCGGGACAGGGTTAGCACTAGCACAGATACGCAGTATTTT
V: TRBV6-5; size: .; D: TRBD2; J: TRBJ2-7; CDR3: CASSLGLAGRYEQYF; DNA: TGTGCCAGCAGTTTGGGACTAGCGGGGAGGTACGAGCAGTACTTC
V: TRBV9; size: .; D: .; J: TRBJ2-1; CDR3: CASSVGGPRGGEQFF; DNA: TGTGCCAGCAGCGTAGGCGGTCCCCGGGGAGGTGAGCAGTTCTTC
V: TRBV18; size: once; D: TRBD1; J: TRBJ1-4; CDR3: CASSPPQGANNEKLFF; DNA: TGTGCCAGCTCACCACCGCAGGGGGCTAATAATGAAAAACTGTTTTTT
V: TRBV6-5; size: once; D: TRBD1; J: TRBJ2-4; CDR3: CASTKGSGTGNIQYF; DNA: TGTGCCAGCACTAAAGGATCCGGGACAGGAAACATTCAGTACTTC
V: TRBV4-1; size: .; D: .; J: TRBJ2-5; CDR3: CASSQVWSSGGTQYF; DNA: TGCGCCAGCAGCCAAGTCTGGTCTTCCGGTGGGACCCAGTACTTC
V: TRBV9; size: .; D: .; J: TRBJ1-5; CDR3: CASSPGEVSNQPQHF; DNA: TGTGCCAGCAGCCCCGGAGAGGTTAGCAATCAGCCCCAGCATTTT
V: TRBV7-9; size: .; D: .; J: TRBJ1-1; CDR3: CASSLREGWNTEAFF; DNA: TGTGCCAGCAGCTTACGGGAGGGATGGAACACTGAAGCTTTCTTT
V: TRBV11-3; size: .; D: TRBD1; J: TRBJ1-1; CDR3: CASSFRQGSVNTEAFF; DNA: TGTGCCAGCAGCTTTCGACAGGGCAGTGTGAACACTGAAGCTTTCTTT
V: TRBV18; size: .; D: TRBD1; J: TRBJ2-7; CDR3: CASSPSRGIILYEQYF; DNA: TGTGCCAGCTCACCTAGCAGGGGGATCATCCTCTACGAGCAGTACTTC
V: TRBV2; size: once; D: .; J: TRBJ2-2; CDR3: CASNPDNANTGELFF; DNA: TGTGCCAGCAACCCAGACAACGCGAACACCGGGGAGCTGTTTTTT
V: TRBV19; size: .; D: .; J: TRBJ1-3; CDR3: CASSIGDPGKSGNTIYF; DNA: TGTGCCAGTAGTATTGGGGATCCAGGGAAGTCTGGAAACACCATATATTTT
V: TRBV4-2; size: .; D: .; J: TRBJ1-6; CDR3: CASSQDRSVGSPLHF; DNA: TGTGCCAGCAGCCAAGATCGTAGCGTCGGTTCACCCCTCCACTTT
V: TRBV27; size: .; D: .; J: TRBJ1-2; CDR3: CASSGGDSNYGYTF; DNA: TGTGCCAGCAGTGGGGGGGACTCAAACTATGGCTACACCTTC